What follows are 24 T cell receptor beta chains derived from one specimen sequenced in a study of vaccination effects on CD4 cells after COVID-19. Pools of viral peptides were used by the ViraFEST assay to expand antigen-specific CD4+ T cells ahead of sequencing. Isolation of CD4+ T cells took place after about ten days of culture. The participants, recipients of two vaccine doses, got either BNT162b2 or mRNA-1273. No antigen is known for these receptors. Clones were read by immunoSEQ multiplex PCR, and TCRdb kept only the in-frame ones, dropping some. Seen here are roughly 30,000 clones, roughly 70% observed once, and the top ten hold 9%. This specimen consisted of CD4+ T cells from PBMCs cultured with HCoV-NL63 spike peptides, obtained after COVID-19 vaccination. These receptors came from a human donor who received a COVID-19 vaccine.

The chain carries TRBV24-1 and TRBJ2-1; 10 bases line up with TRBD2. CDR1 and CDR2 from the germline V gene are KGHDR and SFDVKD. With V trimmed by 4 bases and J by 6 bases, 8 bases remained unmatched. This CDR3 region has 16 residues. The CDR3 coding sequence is TGTGCCACCAGTGAGCTGCCTAGCGGGAGACGCAATGAGCAGTTCTTC. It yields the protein CATSELPSGRRNEQFF.

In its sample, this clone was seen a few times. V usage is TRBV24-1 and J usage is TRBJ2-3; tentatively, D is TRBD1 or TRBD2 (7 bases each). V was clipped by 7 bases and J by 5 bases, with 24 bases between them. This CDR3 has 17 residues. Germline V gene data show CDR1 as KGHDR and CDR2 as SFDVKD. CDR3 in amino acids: CATRTFRGGEHKDTQYF. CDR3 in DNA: TGTGCCACCAGGACATTCAGGGGGGGAGAACACAAAGATACGCAGTATTTT.

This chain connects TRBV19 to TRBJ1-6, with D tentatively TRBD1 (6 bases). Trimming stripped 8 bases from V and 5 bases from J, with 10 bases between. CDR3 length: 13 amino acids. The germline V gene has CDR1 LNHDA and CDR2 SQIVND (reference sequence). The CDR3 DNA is TGTGCCAGTCTAAGGGGGAATAATTCACCCCTCCACTTT. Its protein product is CASLRGNNSPLHF.

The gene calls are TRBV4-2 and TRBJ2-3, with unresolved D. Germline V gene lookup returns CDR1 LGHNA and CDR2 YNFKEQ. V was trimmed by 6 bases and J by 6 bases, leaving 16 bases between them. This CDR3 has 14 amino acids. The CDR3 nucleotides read TGTGCCAGCAGGTCGGTAGTTGGGTCGGATACGCAGTATTTT. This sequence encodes CASRSVVGSDTQYF.

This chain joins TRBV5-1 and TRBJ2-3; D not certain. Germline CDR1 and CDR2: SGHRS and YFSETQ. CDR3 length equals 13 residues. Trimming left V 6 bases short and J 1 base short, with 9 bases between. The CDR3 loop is CASTEVGTDTQYF. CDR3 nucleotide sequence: TGCGCCAGCACCGAGGTCGGCACAGATACGCAGTATTTT.

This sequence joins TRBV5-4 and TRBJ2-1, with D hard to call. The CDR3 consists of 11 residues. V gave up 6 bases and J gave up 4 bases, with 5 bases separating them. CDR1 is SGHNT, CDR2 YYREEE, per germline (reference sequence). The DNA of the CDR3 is TGTGCCAGCACCGGATACAATGAGCAGTTCTTC. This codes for CASTGYNEQFF.

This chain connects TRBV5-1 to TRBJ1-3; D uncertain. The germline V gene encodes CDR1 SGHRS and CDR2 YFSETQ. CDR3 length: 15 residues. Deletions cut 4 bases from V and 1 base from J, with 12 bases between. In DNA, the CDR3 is TGCGCCAGCAGCGACCGGGCCGGTTCTGGAAACACCATATATTTT. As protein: CASSDRAGSGNTIYF. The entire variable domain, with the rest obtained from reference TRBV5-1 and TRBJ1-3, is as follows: KAGVTQTPRYLIKTRGQQVTLSCSPISGHRSVSWYQQTPGQGLQFLFEYFSETQRNKGNFPGRFSGRQFSNSRSEMNVSTLELGDSALYLCASSDRAGSGNTIYFGEGSWLTVV.

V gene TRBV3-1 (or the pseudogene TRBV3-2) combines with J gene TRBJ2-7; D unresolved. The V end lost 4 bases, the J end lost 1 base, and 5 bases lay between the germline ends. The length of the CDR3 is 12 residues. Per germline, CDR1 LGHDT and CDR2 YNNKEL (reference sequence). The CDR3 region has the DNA TGTGCCAGCAGCCTTCAGTCCTACGAGCAGTACTTC. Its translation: CASSLQSYEQYF.

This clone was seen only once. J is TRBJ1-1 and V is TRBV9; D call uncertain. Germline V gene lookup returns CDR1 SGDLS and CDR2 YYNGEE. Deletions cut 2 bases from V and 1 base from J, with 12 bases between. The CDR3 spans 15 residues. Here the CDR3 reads CASSVGVPQNTEAFF. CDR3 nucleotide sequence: TGTGCCAGCAGCGTCGGGGTTCCCCAGAACACTGAAGCTTTCTTT.

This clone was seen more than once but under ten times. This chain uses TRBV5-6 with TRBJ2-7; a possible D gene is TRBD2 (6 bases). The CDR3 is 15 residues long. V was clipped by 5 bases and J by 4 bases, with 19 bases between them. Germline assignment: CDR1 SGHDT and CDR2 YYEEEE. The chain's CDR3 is CASSTSLGGGYEQYF. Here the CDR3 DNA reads TGTGCCAGCAGTACCTCATTGGGTGGGGGGTACGAGCAGTACTTC.

The DNA for the CDR3 is TGTGCTAGTGCCGGGGACCTAACGGATGAAAAACTGTTTTTT. Amino acid sequence: CASAGDLTDEKLFF. The chain joins TRBV12-5 to TRBJ1-4; the D gene is possibly TRBD1 (5 bases). CDR1 and CDR2 from the germline V gene are LGHNT and FRNRAP. The CDR3 sequence is 14 residues long. Between the trimmed V and J ends, which lost 7 bases and 6 bases, there was a span of 15 bases.

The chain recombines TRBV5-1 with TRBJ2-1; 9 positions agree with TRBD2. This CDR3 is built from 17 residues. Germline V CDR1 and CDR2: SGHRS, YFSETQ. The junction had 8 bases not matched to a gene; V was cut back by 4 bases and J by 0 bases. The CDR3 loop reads CASSRGLAHSSYNEQFF. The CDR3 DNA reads TGCGCCAGCAGCCGCGGACTAGCGCATAGCTCCTACAATGAGCAGTTCTTC.

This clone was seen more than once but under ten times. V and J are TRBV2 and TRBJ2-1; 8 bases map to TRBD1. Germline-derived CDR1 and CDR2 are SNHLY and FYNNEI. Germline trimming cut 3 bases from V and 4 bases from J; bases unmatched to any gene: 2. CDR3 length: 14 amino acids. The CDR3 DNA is TGTGCCAGCAGTGACAGGGGGCCTTACAATGAGCAGTTCTTC. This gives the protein CASSDRGPYNEQFF.

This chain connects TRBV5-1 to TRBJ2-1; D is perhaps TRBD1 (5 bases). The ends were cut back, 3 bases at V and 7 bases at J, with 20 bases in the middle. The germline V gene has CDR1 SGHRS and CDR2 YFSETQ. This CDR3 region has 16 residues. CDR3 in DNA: TGCGCCAGCAGCTGGGGCACATCCCCCCCAAGTAATGAGCAGTTCTTC. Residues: CASSWGTSPPSNEQFF.

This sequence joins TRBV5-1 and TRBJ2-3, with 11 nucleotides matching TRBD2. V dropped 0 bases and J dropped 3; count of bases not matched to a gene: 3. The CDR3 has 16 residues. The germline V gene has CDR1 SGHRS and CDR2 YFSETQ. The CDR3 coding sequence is TGCGCCAGCAGCTTGGTCTTAGCGGGGGGGACAGATACGCAGTATTTT. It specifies CASSLVLAGGTDTQYF.

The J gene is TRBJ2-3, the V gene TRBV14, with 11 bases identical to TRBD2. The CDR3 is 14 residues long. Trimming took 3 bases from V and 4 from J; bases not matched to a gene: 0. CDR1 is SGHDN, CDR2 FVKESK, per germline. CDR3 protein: CASSHSGRADTQYF. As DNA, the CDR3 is TGTGCCAGCAGCCATAGCGGGAGGGCAGATACGCAGTATTTT.

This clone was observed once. The CDR3 DNA sequence: TGCGCCAGCAGCTTGGAGCAGGCCCCGAACTATGGCTACACCTTC. It encodes CASSLEQAPNYGYTF. This chain joins TRBV5-1 and TRBJ1-2; D is unclear. The CDR3 is 15 residues long. CDR1 is SGHRS and CDR2 is YFSETQ in the germline V gene. With 0 bases removed from V and 2 bases from J, the gap between germline ends came to 11 bases.

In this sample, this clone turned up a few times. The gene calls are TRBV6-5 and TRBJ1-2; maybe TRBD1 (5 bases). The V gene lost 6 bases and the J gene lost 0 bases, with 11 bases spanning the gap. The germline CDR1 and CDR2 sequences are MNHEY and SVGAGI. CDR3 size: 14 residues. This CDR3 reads CASSRDSPNYGYTF. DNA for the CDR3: TGTGCCAGCAGCAGAGACAGCCCTAACTATGGCTACACCTTC.

The CDR3 sequence: CASSSTRLAATQYF. The CDR3 region has the DNA TGCGCCAGCAGCTCCACAAGGCTAGCAGCGACCCAGTACTTC. The V call is TRBV4-1, the J call TRBJ2-5; a possible D gene is TRBD2 (5 bases). This CDR3 spans 14 amino acids. Deletions cut 5 bases from V and 7 bases from J, with 17 bases between. Germline CDR1 is MGHRA and CDR2 is YSYEKL.

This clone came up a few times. The CDR3, as DNA: TGTGCCAGCTCACCCAACCCCAGGGACAGAAAGGACTCTGGAAACACCATATATTTT. Encoded protein: CASSPNPRDRKDSGNTIYF. V gene TRBV18 combines with J gene TRBJ1-3, with TRBD1 identical over 7 bases. The germline gives CDR1 KGHSH, CDR2 LQKENI. The CDR3 length is 19 residues. Losses at the gene ends were 3 bases for V and 0 bases for J; bases not matched to a gene: 14.

This CDR3 is CAWSVLGTGANTGELFF. The CDR3 bases are TGTGCCTGGAGTGTATTAGGGACAGGAGCTAACACCGGGGAGCTGTTTTTT. V usage is TRBV30 and J usage is TRBJ2-2; 8 nucleotides match TRBD1. Germline lookup yields CDR1 GTSNPN and CDR2 SVGIG (reference sequence). Trimming took 0 bases from V and 2 from J; bases not matched to a gene: 8. The length of the CDR3 is 17 residues.

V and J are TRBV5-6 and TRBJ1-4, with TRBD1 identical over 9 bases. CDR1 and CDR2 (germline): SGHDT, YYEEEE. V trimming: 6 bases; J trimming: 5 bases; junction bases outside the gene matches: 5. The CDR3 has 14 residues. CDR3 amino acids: CASTSGTGNEKLFF. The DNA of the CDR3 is TGTGCCAGCACGTCCGGGACAGGGAATGAAAAACTGTTTTTT.

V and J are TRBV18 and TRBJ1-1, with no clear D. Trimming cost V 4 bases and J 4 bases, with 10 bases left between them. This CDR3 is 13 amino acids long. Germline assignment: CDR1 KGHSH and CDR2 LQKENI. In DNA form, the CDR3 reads TGTGCCAGCTCACAAAGGGATCGCACTGAAGCTTTCTTT. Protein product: CASSQRDRTEAFF.

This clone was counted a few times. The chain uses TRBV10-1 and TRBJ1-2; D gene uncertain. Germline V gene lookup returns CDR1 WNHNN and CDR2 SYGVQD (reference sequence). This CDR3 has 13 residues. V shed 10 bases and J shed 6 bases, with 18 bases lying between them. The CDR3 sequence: CATQPHKGDGYTF. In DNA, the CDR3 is TGCGCCACCCAACCCCATAAAGGTGATGGCTACACCTTC.